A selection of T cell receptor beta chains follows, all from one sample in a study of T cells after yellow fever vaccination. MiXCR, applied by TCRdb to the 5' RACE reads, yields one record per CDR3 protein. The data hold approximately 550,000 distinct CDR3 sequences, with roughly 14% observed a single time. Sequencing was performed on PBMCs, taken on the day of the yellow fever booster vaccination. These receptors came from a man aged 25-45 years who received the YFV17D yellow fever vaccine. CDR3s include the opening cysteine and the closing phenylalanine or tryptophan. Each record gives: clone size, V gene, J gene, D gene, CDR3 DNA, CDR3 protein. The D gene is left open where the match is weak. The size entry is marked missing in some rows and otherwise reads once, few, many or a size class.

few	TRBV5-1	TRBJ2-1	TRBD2	TGCGCCAGCAAATGGTTTAGCGGGACCTATGAGCAGTTCTTC	CASKWFSGTYEQFF
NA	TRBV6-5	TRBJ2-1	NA	TGTGCCAGCAGTTACGGACCTATTTCATATGAGCAGTTCTTC	CASSYGPISYEQFF
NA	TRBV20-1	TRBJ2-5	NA	TGCAGTGCTAGGGGTGGGGATGAGACCCAGTACTTC	CSARGGDETQYF
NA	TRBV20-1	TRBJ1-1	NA	TGCAGTGCCACGTCATCAAAGGGGAACACTGAAGCTTTCTTT	CSATSSKGNTEAFF
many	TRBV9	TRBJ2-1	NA	TGTGCCAGCAGCGTAGTTGGGGAATCCTACAATGAGCAGTTCTTC	CASSVVGESYNEQFF
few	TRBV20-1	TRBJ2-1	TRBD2	TGCAGTGCTAGAGTTGCGGGAGACTACAATGAGCAGTTCTTC	CSARVAGDYNEQFF
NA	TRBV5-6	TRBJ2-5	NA	TGTGCCAGCAGCTTGACTCGGCCCCAAGAGACCCAGTACTTC	CASSLTRPQETQYF
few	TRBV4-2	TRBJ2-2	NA	TGTGCCAGCAGCCAAGATCCTCCGGGGCTTACCACCGGGGAGCTGTTTTTT	CASSQDPPGLTTGELFF
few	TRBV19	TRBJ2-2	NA	TGTGCCAGTAGTAAAACTCGGGAGTACGGGGAGCTGTTTTTT	CASSKTREYGELFF
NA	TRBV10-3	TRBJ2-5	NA	TGTGCCATCAGTGAGTCCACCAGGGAGACCCAGTACTTC	CAISESTRETQYF
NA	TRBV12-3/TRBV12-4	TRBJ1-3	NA	TGTGCCAGCAGCCGTGGGACCTACTCTGGAAACACCATATATTTT	CASSRGTYSGNTIYF
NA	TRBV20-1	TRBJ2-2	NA	TGCAGTGCCCTAGCCTTGGACACCGGGGAGCTGTTTTTT	CSALALDTGELFF
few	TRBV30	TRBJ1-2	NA	TGTGCCTGGAGTGTATCGGGGTCTGGCTACACCTTC	CAWSVSGSGYTF
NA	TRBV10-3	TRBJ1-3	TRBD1	TGTGCCGCGGGAGGGACAGGCTCTGGAAACACCATATATTTT	CAAGGTGSGNTIYF
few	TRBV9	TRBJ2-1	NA	TGTGCCAGCAGCGCGTACTCCGGACGCTCCTACAATGAGCAGTTCTTC	CASSAYSGRSYNEQFF
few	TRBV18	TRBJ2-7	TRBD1	TGTGCCAGCTCACCTGGGACAGGGTTTACCTACGAGCAGTACTTC	CASSPGTGFTYEQYF
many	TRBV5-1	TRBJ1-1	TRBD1	TGCGCCAGCAGCTTAACCCAGGGGGCAAGGACAACTTTCTTT	CASSLTQGARTTFF
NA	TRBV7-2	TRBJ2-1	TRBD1	TGTGCCAGCAGCACCCGACAGGGGCAAGAGCAGTTCTTC	CASSTRQGQEQFF
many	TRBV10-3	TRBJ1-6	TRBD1	TGTGCCATTTCGGGACAGGCCAATAATTCACCCCTCCACTTT	CAISGQANNSPLHF
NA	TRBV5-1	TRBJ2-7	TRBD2	TGCGCCAGCAGCCGCGACCCGGGACTAGCGGGAGGGCCCCCCTACGAGCAGTACTTC	CASSRDPGLAGGPPYEQYF
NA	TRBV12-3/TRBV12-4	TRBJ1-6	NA	TGTGCCAGCAGTTTGGATGGCCGAGGGAATTCACCCCTCCACTTT	CASSLDGRGNSPLHF
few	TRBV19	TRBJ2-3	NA	TGTGCCAGTAGTATAGAAGCAGGGGTAACAGATACGCAGTATTTT	CASSIEAGVTDTQYF
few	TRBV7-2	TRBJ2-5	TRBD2	TGTGCCAGCAGCCAATCTAGCGGAGAGACCCAGTACTTC	CASSQSSGETQYF
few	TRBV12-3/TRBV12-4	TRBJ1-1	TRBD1	TGTGCCAGCACCCCGTCCGCAGGGGGCGCATCAGCTTTCTTT	CASTPSAGGASAFF
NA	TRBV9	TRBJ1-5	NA	TGTGCCAGCAGCGAGTTCCCAGGGGCGGGTCAGCCCCAGCATTTT	CASSEFPGAGQPQHF
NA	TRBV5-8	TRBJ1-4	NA	TGTGCCAGCAGCGCCTCAGGCGGCACTAATGAAAAACTGTTTTTT	CASSASGGTNEKLFF
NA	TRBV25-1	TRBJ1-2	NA	TGTGCCAGCAGTGGTACGGTTTTGAGTGGCTACACCTTC	CASSGTVLSGYTF
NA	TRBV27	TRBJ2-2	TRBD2	TGTGCCAGCAGTTTATGGGGGGGCGGGGAGCTGTTTTTT	CASSLWGGGELFF